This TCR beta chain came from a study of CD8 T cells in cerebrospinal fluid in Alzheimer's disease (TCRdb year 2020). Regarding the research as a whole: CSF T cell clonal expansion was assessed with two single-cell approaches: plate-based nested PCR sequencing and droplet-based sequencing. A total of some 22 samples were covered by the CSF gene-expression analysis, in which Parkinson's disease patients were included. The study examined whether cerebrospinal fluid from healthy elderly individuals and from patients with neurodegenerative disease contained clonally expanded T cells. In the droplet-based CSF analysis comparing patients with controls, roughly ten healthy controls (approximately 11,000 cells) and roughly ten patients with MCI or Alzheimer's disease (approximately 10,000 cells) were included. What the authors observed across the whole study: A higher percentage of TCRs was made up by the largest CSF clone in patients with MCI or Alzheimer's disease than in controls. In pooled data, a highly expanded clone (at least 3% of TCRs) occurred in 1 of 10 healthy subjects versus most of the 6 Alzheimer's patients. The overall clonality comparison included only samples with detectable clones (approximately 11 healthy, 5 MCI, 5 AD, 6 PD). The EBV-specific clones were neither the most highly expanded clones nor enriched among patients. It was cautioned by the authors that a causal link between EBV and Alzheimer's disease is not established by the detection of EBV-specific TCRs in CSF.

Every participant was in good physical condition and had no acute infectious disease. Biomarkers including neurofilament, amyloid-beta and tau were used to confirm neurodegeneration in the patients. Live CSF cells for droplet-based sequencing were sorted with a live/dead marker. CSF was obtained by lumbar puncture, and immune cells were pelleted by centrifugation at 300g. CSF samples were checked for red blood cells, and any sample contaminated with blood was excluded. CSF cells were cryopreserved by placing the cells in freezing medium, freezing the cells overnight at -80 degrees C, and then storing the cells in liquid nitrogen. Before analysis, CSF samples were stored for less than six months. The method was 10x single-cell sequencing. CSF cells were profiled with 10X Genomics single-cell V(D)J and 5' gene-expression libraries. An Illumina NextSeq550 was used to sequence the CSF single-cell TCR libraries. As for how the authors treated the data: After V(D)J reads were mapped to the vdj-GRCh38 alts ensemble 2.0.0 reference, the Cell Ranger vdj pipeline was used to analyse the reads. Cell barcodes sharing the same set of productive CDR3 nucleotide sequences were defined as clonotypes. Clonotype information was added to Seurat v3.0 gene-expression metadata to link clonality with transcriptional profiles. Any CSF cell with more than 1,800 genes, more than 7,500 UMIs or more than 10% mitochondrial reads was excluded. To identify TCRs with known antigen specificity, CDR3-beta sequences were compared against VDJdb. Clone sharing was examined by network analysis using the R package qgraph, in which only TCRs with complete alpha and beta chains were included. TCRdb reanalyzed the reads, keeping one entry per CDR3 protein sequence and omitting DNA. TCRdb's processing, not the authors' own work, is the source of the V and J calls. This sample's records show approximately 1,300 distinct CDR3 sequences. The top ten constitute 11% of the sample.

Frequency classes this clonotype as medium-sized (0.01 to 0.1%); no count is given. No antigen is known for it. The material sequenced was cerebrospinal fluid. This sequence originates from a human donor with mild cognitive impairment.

The CDR3 protein: CASSLETSGGTYNEQFF. This receptor chain uses TRBV7-2 and TRBJ2-1; the TRBD2 assignment by TCRdb is unverifiable without DNA. The CDR3 runs 17 amino acids, cysteine and phenylalanine included. No DNA sequence was recorded. In the germline V gene, CDR1 corresponds to SGHTA and CDR2 to FQGNSA.